Listed below are T cell receptor beta chains from one sample, sequenced in a study of cytomegalovirus exposure and HLA in healthy donors. TCRdb's table, derived via immunoSEQ multiplex PCR, lists solely in-frame clones and lacks some. This sample carries some 180,000 clones, 80% to 90% of them seen once, and the ten largest clones take 1% to 1.5%. What was sequenced was PBMCs. The origin of the receptors is a girl aged 2 to 9 in good health and CMV-seropositive. CDR3s include the opening cysteine and the closing phenylalanine or tryptophan. The order of the fields is J gene, D gene, clone size, V gene, CDR3 DNA, CDR3 protein. D genes are given only for firm matches. Clone size is stated in some rows and not others, as once, few, many or a class when expanded.

j_gene: TRBJ1-1
d_gene: TRBD1
abundance: .
v_gene: TRBV4-1
CDR3nt: TGCGCCAGCAGCCCAACCGGGACAGGGACTTGTGAAGCTTTCTTT
CDR3aa: CASSPTGTGTCEAFF

j_gene: TRBJ2-5
d_gene: TRBD2
abundance: .
v_gene: TRBV4-2
CDR3nt: TGTGCCAGCAGCCCTCGGCGGGAGGGCTCAGAGACCCAGTACTTC
CDR3aa: CASSPRREGSETQYF

j_gene: TRBJ1-1
d_gene: .
abundance: few
v_gene: TRBV7-2
CDR3nt: TGTGCCAGCAGCCCTTTGGGAGCGGACTACACTGAAGCTTTCTTT
CDR3aa: CASSPLGADYTEAFF

j_gene: TRBJ2-3
d_gene: TRBD2
abundance: .
v_gene: TRBV7-9
CDR3nt: TGTGCCAGCAGCTTACGCCTAACTAGCGGGAGCGCGCAGTATTTT
CDR3aa: CASSLRLTSGSAQYF

j_gene: TRBJ2-4
d_gene: TRBD2
abundance: .
v_gene: TRBV30
CDR3nt: TGTGCCTGGAGTGTACCGGGGGGGCGCACCAAAAACATTCAGTACTTC
CDR3aa: CAWSVPGGRTKNIQYF

j_gene: TRBJ1-2
d_gene: .
abundance: .
v_gene: TRBV25-1
CDR3nt: TGTGCCAGCACTATTGGGGGGGCCTATGGCTACACCTTC
CDR3aa: CASTIGGAYGYTF

j_gene: TRBJ1-1
d_gene: .
abundance: .
v_gene: TRBV28
CDR3nt: TGTGCCAGCAGTTTGGGGGGGGCTACTCCGGTTACTGAAGCTTTCTTT
CDR3aa: CASSLGGATPVTEAFF

j_gene: TRBJ1-2
d_gene: .
abundance: .
v_gene: TRBV27
CDR3nt: TGTGCCAGCAGCCGACTCACCCAGAGGGGGACCCACTATGGCTACACCTTC
CDR3aa: CASSRLTQRGTHYGYTF

j_gene: TRBJ1-4
d_gene: .
abundance: .
v_gene: TRBV28
CDR3nt: TGTGCCAGCAGCCGACAGCGCGGGGTCAATGAAAAACTGTTTTTT
CDR3aa: CASSRQRGVNEKLFF

j_gene: TRBJ1-2
d_gene: .
abundance: .
v_gene: TRBV9
CDR3nt: TGTGCCAGCAGCGTAGGGCAGAACTATGGCTACACCTTC
CDR3aa: CASSVGQNYGYTF

j_gene: TRBJ1-1
d_gene: TRBD1
abundance: .
v_gene: TRBV5-1
CDR3nt: TGCGCCAGCAGCCGAATACAGGGGGCGGACACTGAAGCTTTCTTT
CDR3aa: CASSRIQGADTEAFF

j_gene: TRBJ1-1
d_gene: TRBD1
abundance: .
v_gene: TRBV6-1
CDR3nt: TGTGCCAGCAGGACCCAGGGGGCGAGGGACACTGAAGCTTTCTTT
CDR3aa: CASRTQGARDTEAFF

j_gene: TRBJ1-5
d_gene: .
abundance: .
v_gene: TRBV11-2
CDR3nt: TGTGCCAGCAGCTTAGACAGAAACAATCAGCCCCAGCATTTT
CDR3aa: CASSLDRNNQPQHF

j_gene: TRBJ2-7
d_gene: TRBD1
abundance: .
v_gene: TRBV19
CDR3nt: TGTGCCAGTAGTATATCGGTAGGGGGCGACGAGCAGTACTTC
CDR3aa: CASSISVGGDEQYF

j_gene: TRBJ1-5
d_gene: .
abundance: .
v_gene: TRBV27
CDR3nt: TGTGCCAGCAGTTTGGCAGGGAGGTTACCCAATCAGCCCCAGCATTTT
CDR3aa: CASSLAGRLPNQPQHF

j_gene: TRBJ2-3
d_gene: .
abundance: .
v_gene: TRBV5-1
CDR3nt: TGCGCCAGCAACCAGAATGGCAGGGGGGCAGATACGCAGTATTTT
CDR3aa: CASNQNGRGADTQYF

j_gene: TRBJ1-2
d_gene: .
abundance: .
v_gene: TRBV5-1
CDR3nt: TGCGCCAGCAGCTTGGACAGGGCCTATGGCTACACCTTC
CDR3aa: CASSLDRAYGYTF

j_gene: TRBJ2-1
d_gene: TRBD2
abundance: .
v_gene: TRBV7-9
CDR3nt: TGTGCCAGCAGCTTAGTACTAGCGGGATTCCCTGGTCTCAATGAGCAGTTCTTC
CDR3aa: CASSLVLAGFPGLNEQFF

j_gene: TRBJ2-2
d_gene: TRBD2
abundance: .
v_gene: TRBV4-1
CDR3nt: TGCGCCAGCAGCCACCCACTAGCGGGAGTACCCGGGGAGCTGTTTTTT
CDR3aa: CASSHPLAGVPGELFF

j_gene: TRBJ1-2
d_gene: .
abundance: .
v_gene: TRBV5-6
CDR3nt: TGTGCCAGCAGCTTGGGGACAGCGGATGGCTACACCTTC
CDR3aa: CASSLGTADGYTF

j_gene: TRBJ2-5
d_gene: TRBD1
abundance: .
v_gene: TRBV28
CDR3nt: TGTGCCAGCAACGACAGGGTGGAGACCCAGTACTTC
CDR3aa: CASNDRVETQYF

j_gene: TRBJ1-2
d_gene: .
abundance: .
v_gene: TRBV30
CDR3nt: TGTGCCTGGATGGGCGGGCAGGGGTTATCCTATGGCTACACCTTC
CDR3aa: CAWMGGQGLSYGYTF

j_gene: TRBJ2-1
d_gene: TRBD2
abundance: .
v_gene: TRBV15
CDR3nt: TGTGCCACCAGCACTAGAACGGTACTAGCGGGGGCCAATGAGCAGTTCTTC
CDR3aa: CATSTRTVLAGANEQFF

j_gene: TRBJ1-1
d_gene: TRBD1
abundance: .
v_gene: TRBV5-1
CDR3nt: TGCGCCAGCAGCTCAGGACAGGGTTGGTCTGAAGCTTTCTTT
CDR3aa: CASSSGQGWSEAFF

j_gene: TRBJ1-1
d_gene: .
abundance: few
v_gene: TRBV30
CDR3nt: TGTGCCTGGAGAGGGACATTCAACACTGAAGCTTTCTTT
CDR3aa: CAWRGTFNTEAFF

j_gene: TRBJ2-1
d_gene: TRBD2
abundance: .
v_gene: TRBV7-9
CDR3nt: TGTGCCAGCAGCTCTCCGGGACTAGTCTACAATGAGCAGTTCTTC
CDR3aa: CASSSPGLVYNEQFF

j_gene: TRBJ2-7
d_gene: TRBD2
abundance: .
v_gene: TRBV5-1
CDR3nt: TGCGCCAGCAGCTGGGGGACTAGCGGGAGTGGTGAGCAGTACTTC
CDR3aa: CASSWGTSGSGEQYF

j_gene: TRBJ2-3
d_gene: .
abundance: few
v_gene: TRBV19
CDR3nt: TGTGCCAGTAGTATCGCCGGGCGGGATTCTTATACGCAGTATTTT
CDR3aa: CASSIAGRDSYTQYF

j_gene: TRBJ1-2
d_gene: .
abundance: .
v_gene: TRBV5-6
CDR3nt: TGTGCCAGCAGCTCCGGGACATCTAATGGCTACACCTTC
CDR3aa: CASSSGTSNGYTF

j_gene: TRBJ1-1
d_gene: .
abundance: .
v_gene: TRBV18
CDR3nt: TGTGCCAGCTCACCCATGAGCCCCCTGAACACTGAAGCTTTCTTT
CDR3aa: CASSPMSPLNTEAFF

j_gene: TRBJ1-2
d_gene: .
abundance: .
v_gene: TRBV27
CDR3nt: TGTGCCAGCACCCCCTCCCCCGGCGGCTATGGCTACACCTTC
CDR3aa: CASTPSPGGYGYTF

j_gene: TRBJ1-5
d_gene: .
abundance: once
v_gene: TRBV7-8
CDR3nt: TGTGCCAGCAGCTTAGCCCCAGGTTATAGCAATCAGCCCCAGCATTTT
CDR3aa: CASSLAPGYSNQPQHF

j_gene: TRBJ2-5
d_gene: .
abundance: .
v_gene: TRBV2
CDR3nt: TGTGCCAGCGGTGGGACCGACCTTCGTGGGGAGCAGTACTTC
CDR3aa: CASGGTDLRGEQYF

j_gene: TRBJ2-1
d_gene: .
abundance: .
v_gene: TRBV19
CDR3nt: TGTGCCAGTAGTATTTTGAGGGGGGGCAACAATGAGCAGTTCTTC
CDR3aa: CASSILRGGNNEQFF

j_gene: TRBJ1-1
d_gene: TRBD1
abundance: once
v_gene: TRBV5-1
CDR3nt: TGCGCCAGCCGGACAGGGAACACTGAAGCTTTCTTT
CDR3aa: CASRTGNTEAFF

j_gene: TRBJ1-4
d_gene: .
abundance: .
v_gene: TRBV5-1
CDR3nt: TGCGCCAGCAGCCAGGACAGTCGTAATGAAAAACTGTTTTTT
CDR3aa: CASSQDSRNEKLFF

j_gene: TRBJ1-4
d_gene: .
abundance: .
v_gene: TRBV2
CDR3nt: TGTGCCACTACGCCGGGACAAAGGCGCGAAAAACTGTTTTTT
CDR3aa: CATTPGQRREKLFF

j_gene: TRBJ1-6
d_gene: .
abundance: .
v_gene: TRBV19
CDR3nt: TGTGCCAGTAGTGTGGGCCTTAATTCACCCCTCCACTTT
CDR3aa: CASSVGLNSPLHF

j_gene: TRBJ1-2
d_gene: .
abundance: .
v_gene: TRBV2
CDR3nt: TGTGCCAGCAGTGCCGACAGCTATGGCTACACCTTC
CDR3aa: CASSADSYGYTF

j_gene: TRBJ1-5
d_gene: TRBD1
abundance: .
v_gene: TRBV6-1
CDR3nt: TGTGCCAGCAGCTGGACAGGGGGGGATCAGCCCCAGCATTTT
CDR3aa: CASSWTGGDQPQHF

j_gene: TRBJ2-1
d_gene: .
abundance: .
v_gene: TRBV9
CDR3nt: TGTGCCAGCAGCGGGCGGGTTAGATACAATGAGCAGTTCTTC
CDR3aa: CASSGRVRYNEQFF

j_gene: TRBJ1-1
d_gene: .
abundance: .
v_gene: TRBV23-1
CDR3nt: TGCGCCAGCAGTCAATCTTGCAGGGAAAACACTGAAGCTTTCTTT
CDR3aa: CASSQSCRENTEAFF